Following are 26 T cell receptor beta chains from one sample sequenced in a study of cytomegalovirus exposure and HLA in healthy donors. PCR amplification relied on 60 Vbeta primers (plus 13 Jbeta primers). The method was immunoSEQ multiplex PCR; TCRdb's version includes in-frame clones alone and lacks a portion of them. Of 150,000 to 200,000 clones in the sample, less than 80% were seen once. The sample was PBMCs. These receptors were collected from a man aged 40-55 years in good health and CMV-seronegative.

This clone was detected only a few times. J is TRBJ2-3 and V is TRBV7-9; the match to TRBD1 covers 7 bases. The V and J ends lost 2 bases and 2 bases, in that order; junction bases with no gene match: 4. The CDR3 runs 15 residues. Per germline, CDR1 SEHNR and CDR2 FQNEAQ (reference sequence). CDR3 nucleotide sequence: TGTGCCAGCAGCTTACCGGACAGGTACACAGATACGCAGTATTTT. Its protein product is CASSLPDRYTDTQYF.

The chain couples TRBV27 to TRBJ2-3; D is possibly TRBD2 (6 bases). Per germline, CDR1 MNHEY and CDR2 SMNVEV (reference sequence). The CDR3 is 16 amino acids. Trimming removed 4 bases from V and 4 bases from J, with 18 bases in between. CDR3: CASSSPAGSSSDTQYF. CDR3 DNA: TGTGCCAGCAGTTCCCCGGCGGGGTCGTCTTCAGATACGCAGTATTTT.

This clone was counted a few times. The V and J genes are TRBV28 and TRBJ1-2, with D unclear. This CDR3 has 13 residues. V lost 6 bases and J lost 6, with 14 bases in between. The germline CDR1 and CDR2 sequences are MDHEN and SYDVKM. This CDR3 is CASRATGRDGYTF. The CDR3 bases are TGTGCCAGCAGAGCCACGGGTAGAGATGGCTACACCTTC.

This clone has only a few counts. This chain joins TRBV6-6 and TRBJ1-5; weak D call: TRBD1 (6 bases). Germline CDR1 is MNHNY and CDR2 is SVGAGI (reference sequence). The CDR3 totals 15 residues. V was cut by 5 bases and J by 1 base, with 12 bases left in between. The CDR3 spells CASSPGGASNQPQHF. Written as DNA, the CDR3 is TGTGCCAGCAGTCCCGGGGGGGCGAGCAATCAGCCCCAGCATTTT.

This clone showed up just a few times. V and J are TRBV30 and TRBJ1-1; D is perhaps TRBD1 (6 bases). Between the trimmed V and J ends, which lost 4 bases and 1 base, there was a span of 10 bases. CDR1 GTSNPN and CDR2 SVGIG come from the germline V gene (reference sequence). The CDR3 runs to 13 residues. The DNA for the CDR3 is TGTGCCTGGAATTACAGGGAGAACACTGAAGCTTTCTTT. Its protein is CAWNYRENTEAFF.

V and J are TRBV7-9 and TRBJ1-1; 10 bases are a match to TRBD1. The J segment lost 8 bases and the V segment lost 4 bases, leaving 10 bases of the junction unmatched. CDR3 length: 15 residues. CDR1 and CDR2 from the germline V gene are SEHNR and FQNEAQ (reference sequence). CDR3 nucleotides: TGTGCCAGCAGCTCGTGGACAGGGGGACGATTCGAAGCTTTCTTT. It yields the protein CASSSWTGGRFEAFF.

The count of this clone is one. V is TRBV28 and J is TRBJ2-1; TRBD1 matches at 11 bases. With 6 bases clipped from V and 0 bases from J, the junction kept 13 bases outside the gene matches. Germline V gene data show CDR1 as MDHEN and CDR2 as SYDVKM. This CDR3 is built from 19 residues. CDR3 DNA: TGTGCCAGCAGCCAAGGACAGGGGGCTTTCCCGATCTCCTACAATGAGCAGTTCTTC. Translation gives CASSQGQGAFPISYNEQFF.

The genes are TRBV13 and TRBJ2-5; the D gene is possibly TRBD2 (6 bases). The CDR3 extends over 14 amino acids. Germline assignment: CDR1 PRHDT and CDR2 FYEKMQ (reference sequence). V dropped 3 bases and J dropped 5 bases, with 13 bases sitting between them. CDR3 bases: TGTGCCAGCAGCTTGAATCGGGGGATGGAGACCCAGTACTTC. Encoded protein: CASSLNRGMETQYF.

The CDR3 sequence: CASSGEGGWTDTQYF. In nucleotides, the CDR3 is TGTGCCAGCAGCGGGGAAGGGGGCTGGACAGATACGCAGTATTTT. V gene TRBV5-4 combines with J gene TRBJ2-3; TRBD1 agrees at 7 bases. The ends lost 4 bases at V and 3 bases at J; junction bases unmatched: 8. The CDR3 length is 15 residues. The germline CDR1 and CDR2 sequences are SGHNT and YYREEE (reference sequence).

Only a few counts were recorded for this clone. The chain recombines TRBV11-3 with TRBJ2-1, with 11 bases matching TRBD2. This CDR3 is built from 17 residues. Per germline, CDR1 SGHNT and CDR2 YENEEA. The V segment lost 3 bases and the J segment 3 bases; nucleotides outside the gene matches: 7. CDR3 loop: CASSFGETSGNYNEQFF. DNA of the CDR3: TGTGCCAGCAGCTTTGGGGAGACTAGCGGGAACTACAATGAGCAGTTCTTC.

The CDR3 bases are TGTGCCAGCAGCGGACAGGGGGAGATCTATGGCTACACCTTC. This encodes CASSGQGEIYGYTF. The chain employs TRBV7-9 and TRBJ1-2, with TRBD1 matching over 10 bases. After removal of 5 bases from V and 4 bases from J, the junction contained 4 bases not matched to a gene. Germline V gene sequence: CDR1 SEHNR, CDR2 FQNEAQ (reference sequence). The CDR3 runs 14 residues.

The chain combines TRBV7-2 with TRBJ2-3, with 11 bases that match TRBD2. Germline CDR1 and CDR2: SGHTA and FQGNSA. V lost 0 bases to trimming and J lost 6 bases; unmatched junction nucleotides: 5. This CDR3 spans 16 amino acids. The CDR3 bases are TGTGCCAGCAGCTTAGCTAGCGGGAGGGGATGGGATACGCAGTATTTT. It yields the protein CASSLASGRGWDTQYF.

This clone showed up just a few times. V gene TRBV7-8 combines with J gene TRBJ2-2; TRBD1 might be the D (6 bases). Per the germline V gene, CDR1 is SGHVS and CDR2 is FQNEAQ. The V and J ends lost 5 bases and 5 bases respectively, with 24 bases between them. The length of the CDR3 is 18 residues. In DNA form, the CDR3 reads TGTGCCAGCAGCCCTCTTAGTATGAATTGGGGGCTTACCGGGGAGCTGTTTTTT. Amino acids: CASSPLSMNWGLTGELFF.

This chain links TRBV4-2 with TRBJ2-1, with 12 bases identical to TRBD2. In germline, CDR1 is LGHNA, CDR2 YNFKEQ. This CDR3 comprises 15 residues. V lost 4 bases to trimming and J lost 7 bases; unmatched junction nucleotides: 5. The CDR3 nucleotides read TGTGCCAGCAGCCGGTCTAGCGGGGGGGCGAATGAGCAGTTCTTC. It encodes CASSRSSGGANEQFF.

The V call is TRBV7-7, the J call TRBJ2-2; 7 bases are a match to TRBD1. CDR1 is SSHAT and CDR2 is FNYEAQ in the germline V gene (reference sequence). With V trimmed by 1 base and J by 0 bases, 5 bases remained unmatched. The CDR3 is 17 residues long. CDR3 region: CASSLGTGDSNTGELFF. CDR3 nucleotide sequence: TGTGCCAGCAGCTTAGGGACAGGCGATTCGAACACCGGGGAGCTGTTTTTT.

A word on this clone: Other DNA sequences in the sample encode the same CDR3. V is TRBV5-1 and J is TRBJ2-1, with TRBD1 identical over 7 bases. From germline, CDR1 is SGHRS and CDR2 YFSETQ. The CDR3 contains 15 residues. V lost 1 base to trimming and J lost 4 bases; unmatched junction nucleotides: 5. CDR3 loop: CASSLQGVRYNEQFF. The CDR3 bases are TGCGCCAGCAGCTTGCAGGGGGTGAGGTACAATGAGCAGTTCTTC. Complete variable domain (other parts from reference TRBV5-1 and TRBJ2-1): KAGVTQTPRYLIKTRGQQVTLSCSPISGHRSVSWYQQTPGQGLQFLFEYFSETQRNKGNFPGRFSGRQFSNSRSEMNVSTLELGDSALYLCASSLQGVRYNEQFFGPGTRLTVL.

The chain couples TRBV25-1 to TRBJ2-5, with D possibly TRBD1 on 5 matching bases. CDR3 length equals 15 residues. The germline V gene encodes CDR1 MGHDK and CDR2 SYGVNS. With 5 bases removed from V and 3 bases from J, the gap between germline ends came to 16 bases. The CDR3 DNA reads as TGTGCCAGCAGTCCCCTTACAGGATCCGAAGAGACCCAGTACTTC. It yields the protein CASSPLTGSEETQYF.

By proportion, this clone is medium-sized. The chain has TRBV4-3 and TRBJ2-1, with 7 bases identical to TRBD2. The CDR3 length is 15 residues. The J segment lost 9 bases and the V segment lost 2 bases, leaving 10 bases of the junction unmatched. The germline V gene encodes CDR1 LGHNA and CDR2 YSLEER. The CDR3 reads CASSQRGGSGGEQFF. The CDR3 region has the DNA TGCGCCAGCAGCCAAAGGGGCGGGAGCGGAGGTGAGCAGTTCTTC.

This sequence joins TRBV6-1 and TRBJ1-2, with D possibly matching TRBD1 (5 bases). CDR3 size: 16 residues. V lost 1 base to trimming and J lost 0 bases, with 12 bases between them. Germline V gene lookup returns CDR1 MNHNS and CDR2 SASEGT. CDR3 region: CASSEVGGLPNYGYTF. CDR3 nucleotides: TGTGCCAGCAGTGAAGTTGGGGGGTTACCTAACTATGGCTACACCTTC.

This clone was observed a handful of times. The chain recombines TRBV6-5 with TRBJ1-1; TRBD1 might be the D (5 bases). The germline gives CDR1 MNHEY, CDR2 SVGAGI. Trimming took 4 bases from V and 5 from J, leaving 11 bases between them. The CDR3 sequence is 13 residues long. CDR3 amino acids: CASSWGGGTEAFF. The CDR3 nucleotides read TGTGCCAGCAGTTGGGGCGGTGGTACTGAAGCTTTCTTT.

Turning to this clone: The DNA is left out, because the CDR3 cannot be placed on it with certainty; the CDR3 is given as TCRdb lists it. V is TRBV30 and J is TRBJ1-6; the table gives TRBD1 as D, unverified against the DNA. CDR1 and CDR2 from the germline V gene are GTSNPN and SVGIG (reference sequence). The CDR3 spans 14 amino acids, including both terminal residues. The CDR3 sequence: CAATHVGGGSPLYF.

V gene TRBV19 combines with J gene TRBJ2-7, with TRBD2 matching over 10 bases. The V and J ends lost 9 bases and 2 bases, in that order; junction bases with no gene match: 4. The CDR3 has 13 residues. Germline CDR1 is LNHDA and CDR2 is SQIVND (reference sequence). The CDR3, as DNA: TGTGCCAGCGGGACTAGCGCTACCTACGAGCAGTACTTC. The encoded protein is CASGTSATYEQYF.

The chain is built from TRBV21-1 and TRBJ2-3; the D call TRBD1 from the table was never checked on the DNA. TRBV21-1 is a pseudogene. The length of the CDR3 is 17 residues. CDR3 in amino acids: CASSMGTGRRLTDTQYF. The DNA for the CDR3 is TGTGCCAGCAGCATGGGGACAGGGCGTAGGCTCACAGATACGCAGTATTTT.

The rearrangement links TRBV6-5 to TRBJ1-6; TRBD1 matches 11 bases. The CDR3 is 16 residues long. The germline V gene has CDR1 MNHEY and CDR2 SVGAGI. V shed 4 bases, J shed 10 bases, and the junction held 9 bases outside the gene matches. Written as DNA, the CDR3 is TGTGCCAGCAGTTCCCAGCCGGGACAGGGGGGCTCACCCCTCCACTTT. It encodes CASSSQPGQGGSPLHF.

A few counts support this clone. V is TRBV5-1 and J is TRBJ1-4; the D gene is possibly TRBD1 (5 bases). Looked up from germline, CDR1 is SGHRS and CDR2 is YFSETQ. CDR3 length: 17 amino acids. V lost 0 bases, J lost 0 bases, and 12 bases lay in between. CDR3 in DNA: TGCGCCAGCAGCTTGGGGACACAACGGGCAACTAATGAAAAACTGTTTTTT. Protein: CASSLGTQRATNEKLFF.

Regarding this clone: The same CDR3 is also encoded by other DNA sequences in this sample. The gene calls are TRBV6-1 and TRBJ2-2; TRBD2 matches 7 bases. CDR3 length: 14 amino acids. With V trimmed by 3 bases and J by 3 bases, 1 base remained unmatched. Germline CDR1 and CDR2: MNHNS and SASEGT. CDR3 DNA: TGTGCCAGCAGTGATCGGGGGGACACCGGGGAGCTGTTTTTT. As protein: CASSDRGDTGELFF.